The TCR beta chain under discussion was sequenced for a study of blood T cell repertoires in COVID-19. Study as a whole: The United States, Italy and Spain were the sources of the acute and convalescent COVID-19 samples. Sample material is recorded as cDNA or gDNA derived from T cells, B-cell-depleted T cells, or PBMCs.

The V gene end was trimmed by 1 base and the J gene end by 5 bases; junction bases not matched to a gene: 7. The CDR3 covers 16 residues. Germline CDR1 is SGDLS and CDR2 is YYNGEE. Under the authors' procedure: Reference gene primers were amplified, and this amplification served to estimate nucleated cell counts. Clones were sequenced by immunoSEQ multiplex PCR, and TCRdb holds only the in-frame ones, with some missing. Clone size and the V and J calls come from that table; the DNA yielded D and trimming. The sample shows 140,000 to 150,000 clones, around 82% of them seen only once. Specimen: peripheral blood. The sequence was collected from a man aged 60-69 years with active or convalescent COVID-19. The rearrangement uses TRBV9 and TRBJ2-2; 8 nucleotides match TRBD2. The CDR3 DNA reads TGTGCCAGCAGCGTAACAGCCGGGGGGGATACCGGGGAGCTGTTTTTT. Its translation is CASSVTAGGDTGELFF.